This TCR beta chain was recovered during a study of blood T cell repertoires in COVID-19 (TCRdb year 2020). In terms of the full investigation: The collaborator samples originated in the United States, Italy and Spain and spanned the acute and convalescent phases of COVID-19. HLA class I and class II types, where available, came from metadata supplied by the sample provider rather than from assay-based typing. The sample metadata nearly always contained a de-identified subject ID, COVID-19 status, age in years and sex. The prospective study material was composed of cDNA or gDNA derived from T cells, B-cell-depleted T cells, or PBMCs. Deeply sampled blood TCRbeta repertoires from subjects exposed to, actively infected with, or recovered from COVID-19 were included in the dataset. A freely available public database, intended as a resource for researchers studying the immune response to SARS-CoV-2, is where the repertoires were released. The samples were drawn from two sources: the first 160 participants of the ongoing ImmuneRACE study, and fewer than 1,500 subjects contributed by 6 global collaborators. Study-wide findings and limitations: The quantity of clinical and demographic metadata differed by source and by participant and was supplied without curation.

Whole blood was collected in K2EDTA tubes by collaborating institutions according to the institutions' own protocols. For TCRbeta analysis, collaborator samples were shipped as frozen whole blood, as isolated PBMCs, or as DNA extracted from either sample type. The immunoSEQ Assay, a bias-controlled multiplex PCR, was used to amplify TCRbeta CDR3 regions from genomic DNA. The study's own analysis went as follows. The number of nucleated cells in each sample was estimated from the amplification of reference gene primers within the assay. Sequence reads were collapsed and filtered to measure the absolute abundance of every unique TCRbeta CDR3 rearrangement. For each sample, productive Simpson clonality was calculated by taking the square root of Simpson's diversity index across productive rearrangements. TCRdb took this table from immuneACCESS and kept in-frame rearrangements with V and J called. Such tables lack part of the clones; where checked against another copy, unresolved V genes explain under half of the gap, and the rest is unexplained. V and J calls and clone size are given by that table; D and trimming were obtained from the DNA. The sample yields approximately 210,000 clones; about 91% were counted once. 4.5% to 5.5% of the sample is held by the ten biggest clonotypes.

With regard to this clone: Its specific antigen is unknown. No much larger clone exists at a distance of one base, and base qualities are not known.

Germline trimming: 6 bases from V, 2 bases from J; junction bases outside gene matches: 6. The CDR1 and CDR2 encoded by the germline V gene (reference sequence) are MNHNY and SVGAGI. The cysteine opens and the phenylalanine closes a CDR3 of 14 amino acids. The sequence is cut down to CDR3 DNA, 42 bases in frame from base 1. The source material was peripheral blood. The TCR sequence derives from a woman in her forties with acute or convalescent COVID-19. The chain uses TRBV6-6 and TRBJ2-5, with 7 junctional bases fitting TRBD2. In nucleotide form, the sequence is TGTGCCAGCAGACCCCGACTAGCACAAGAGACCCAGTACTTC. It codes for CASRPRLAQETQYF.